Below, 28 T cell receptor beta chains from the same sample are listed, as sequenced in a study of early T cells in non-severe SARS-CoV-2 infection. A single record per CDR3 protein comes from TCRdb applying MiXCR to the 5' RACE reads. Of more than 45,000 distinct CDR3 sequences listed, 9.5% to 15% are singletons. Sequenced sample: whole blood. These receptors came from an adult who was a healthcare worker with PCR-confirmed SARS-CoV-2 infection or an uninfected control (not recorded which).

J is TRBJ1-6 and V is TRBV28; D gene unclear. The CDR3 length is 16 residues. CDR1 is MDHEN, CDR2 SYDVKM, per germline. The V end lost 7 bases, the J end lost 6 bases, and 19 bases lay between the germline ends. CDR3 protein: CASIAGSGYGNSPLHF. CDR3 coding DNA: TGTGCCAGCATCGCAGGTTCGGGCTATGGTAATTCACCCCTCCACTTT.

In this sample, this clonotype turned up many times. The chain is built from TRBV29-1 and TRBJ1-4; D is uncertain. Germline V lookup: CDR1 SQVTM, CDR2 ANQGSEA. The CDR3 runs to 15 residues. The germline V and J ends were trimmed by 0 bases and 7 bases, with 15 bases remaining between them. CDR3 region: CSVEDLKFPGEKLFF. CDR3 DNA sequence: TGCAGCGTTGAAGATCTTAAGTTTCCTGGTGAAAAACTGTTTTTT.

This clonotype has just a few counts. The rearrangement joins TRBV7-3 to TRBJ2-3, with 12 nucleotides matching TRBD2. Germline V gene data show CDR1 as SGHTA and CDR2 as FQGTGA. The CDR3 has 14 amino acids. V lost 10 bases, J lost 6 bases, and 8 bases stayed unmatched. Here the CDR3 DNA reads TGTGCCACCAGACTAGCGGGAGAGATGGATACGCAGTATTTT. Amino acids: CATRLAGEMDTQYF.

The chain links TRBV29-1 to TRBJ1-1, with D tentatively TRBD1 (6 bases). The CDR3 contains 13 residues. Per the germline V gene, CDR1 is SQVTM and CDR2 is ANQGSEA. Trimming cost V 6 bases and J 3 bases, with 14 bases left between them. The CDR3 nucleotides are TGCAGCGTAGAGGGGGTTCGAGACACTGAAGCTTTCTTT. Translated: CSVEGVRDTEAFF.

The CDR3 loop reads CASSSYRGPDTQYF. The CDR3 DNA reads as TGTGCCAGCAGCTCCTACAGGGGACCAGATACGCAGTATTTT. The V call is TRBV5-4, the J call TRBJ2-3; 7 bases align to TRBD1. Germline V lookup: CDR1 SGHNT, CDR2 YYREEE (reference sequence). This CDR3 has 14 residues. The J segment lost 4 bases and the V segment lost 3 bases, leaving 5 bases of the junction unmatched. The full variable domain, rest sourced from reference TRBV5-4 and TRBJ2-3, is ETGVTQSPTHLIKTRGQQVTLRCSSQSGHNTVSWYQQALGQGPQFIFQYYREEENGRGNFPPRFSGLQFPNYSSELNVNALELDDSALYLCASSSYRGPDTQYFGPGTRLTVL.

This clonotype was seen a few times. The CDR3 DNA follows: TGTGCCAGCAGCTTAGTCCGGATAATGAACACTGAAGCTTTCTTT. Its protein product is CASSLVRIMNTEAFF. The chain couples TRBV11-2 to TRBJ1-1; no firm D call. The CDR3 sequence is 15 residues long. Trimming left V 1 base short and J 0 bases short, with 9 bases between. Germline V gene data show CDR1 as SGHAT and CDR2 as FQNNGV.

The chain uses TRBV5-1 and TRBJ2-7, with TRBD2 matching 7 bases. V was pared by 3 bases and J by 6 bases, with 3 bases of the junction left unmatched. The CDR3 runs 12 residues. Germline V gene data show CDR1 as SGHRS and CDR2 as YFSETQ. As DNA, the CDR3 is TGCGCCAGCAGCTCCGGACTAGGCGAGCAGTACTTC. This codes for CASSSGLGEQYF.

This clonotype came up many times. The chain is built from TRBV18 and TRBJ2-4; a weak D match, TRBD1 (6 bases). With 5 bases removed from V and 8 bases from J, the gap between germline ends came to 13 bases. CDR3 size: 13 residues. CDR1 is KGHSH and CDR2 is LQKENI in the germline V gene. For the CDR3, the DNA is TGTGCCAGCTCAGTAGACAGGTTAGACATTCAGTACTTC. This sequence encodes CASSVDRLDIQYF.

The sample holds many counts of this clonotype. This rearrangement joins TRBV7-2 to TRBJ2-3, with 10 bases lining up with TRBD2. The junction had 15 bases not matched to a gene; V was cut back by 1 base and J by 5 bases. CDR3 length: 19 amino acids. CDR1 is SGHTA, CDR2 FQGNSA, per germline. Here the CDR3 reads CASSLGTQGVAGGGDTQYF. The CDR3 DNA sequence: TGTGCCAGCAGCTTAGGGACGCAGGGGGTAGCGGGAGGAGGAGATACGCAGTATTTT.

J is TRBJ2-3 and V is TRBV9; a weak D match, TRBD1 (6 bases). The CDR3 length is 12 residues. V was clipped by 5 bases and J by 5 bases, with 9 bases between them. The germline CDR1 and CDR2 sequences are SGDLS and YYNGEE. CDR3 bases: TGTGCCAGCAGTCAGGGGATAGATACGCAGTATTTT. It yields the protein CASSQGIDTQYF.

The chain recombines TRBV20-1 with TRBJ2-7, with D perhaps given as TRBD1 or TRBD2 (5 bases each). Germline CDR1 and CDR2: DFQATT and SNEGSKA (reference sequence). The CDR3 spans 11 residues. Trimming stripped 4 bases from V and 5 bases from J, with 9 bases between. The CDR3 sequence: CSANVGDEQYF. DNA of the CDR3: TGCAGTGCTAATGTGGGGGACGAGCAGTACTTC.

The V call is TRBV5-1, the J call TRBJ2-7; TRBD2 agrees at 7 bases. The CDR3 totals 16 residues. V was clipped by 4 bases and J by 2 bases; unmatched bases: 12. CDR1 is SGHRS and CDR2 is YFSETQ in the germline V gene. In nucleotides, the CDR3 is TGCGCCAGCAGCGGGGGGGACGCAGGATCAGCCTACGAGCAGTACTTC. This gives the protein CASSGGDAGSAYEQYF.

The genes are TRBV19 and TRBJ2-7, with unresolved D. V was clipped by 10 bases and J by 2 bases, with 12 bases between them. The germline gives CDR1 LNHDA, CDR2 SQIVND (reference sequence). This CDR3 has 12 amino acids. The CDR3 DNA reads TGTGCCACCTCGACAAGCCCCTACGAGCAGTACTTC. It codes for CATSTSPYEQYF.

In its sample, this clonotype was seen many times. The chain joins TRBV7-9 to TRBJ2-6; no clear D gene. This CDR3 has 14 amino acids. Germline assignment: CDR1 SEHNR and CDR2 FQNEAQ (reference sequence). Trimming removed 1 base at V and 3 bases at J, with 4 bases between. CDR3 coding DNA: TGTGCCAGCAGCTTAGTTAGTGGGGCCAACGTCCTGACTTTC. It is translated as CASSLVSGANVLTF.

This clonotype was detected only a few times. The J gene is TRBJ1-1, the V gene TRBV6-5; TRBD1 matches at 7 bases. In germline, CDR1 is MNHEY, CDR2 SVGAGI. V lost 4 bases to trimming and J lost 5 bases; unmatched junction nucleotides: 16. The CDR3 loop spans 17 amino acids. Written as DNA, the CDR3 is TGTGCCAGCAGTTCGCTGAGAGGGGGCACCCGGAGGACTGAAGCTTTCTTT. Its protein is CASSSLRGGTRRTEAFF.

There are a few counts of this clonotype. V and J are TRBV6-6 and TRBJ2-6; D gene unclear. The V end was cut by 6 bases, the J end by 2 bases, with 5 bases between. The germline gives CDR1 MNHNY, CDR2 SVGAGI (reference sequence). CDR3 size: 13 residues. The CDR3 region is CASSGAGANVLTF. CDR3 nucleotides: TGTGCCAGCAGCGGTGCTGGGGCCAACGTCCTGACTTTC.

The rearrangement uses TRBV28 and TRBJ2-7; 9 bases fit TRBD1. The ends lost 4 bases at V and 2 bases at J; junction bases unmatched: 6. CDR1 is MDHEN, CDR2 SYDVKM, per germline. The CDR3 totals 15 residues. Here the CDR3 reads CASSSGTGNPYEQYF. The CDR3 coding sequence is TGTGCCAGCAGTTCTGGGACAGGGAATCCCTACGAGCAGTACTTC.

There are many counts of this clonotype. In DNA form, the CDR3 reads TGCAGTGCTGGGGACCCGATGGTCAATGAGCAGTTCTTC. This codes for CSAGDPMVNEQFF. This rearrangement joins TRBV20-1 to TRBJ2-1; the D call may be TRBD1 or TRBD2 (5 bases each). The V and J ends lost 5 bases and 6 bases respectively, with 14 bases between them. The CDR3 totals 13 residues. The germline gives CDR1 DFQATT, CDR2 SNEGSKA (reference sequence).

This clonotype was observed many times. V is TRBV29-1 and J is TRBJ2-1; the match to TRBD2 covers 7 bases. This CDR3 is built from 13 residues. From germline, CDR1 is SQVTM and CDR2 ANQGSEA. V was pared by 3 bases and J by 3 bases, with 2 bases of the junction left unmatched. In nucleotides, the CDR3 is TGCAGCGTTGAGGTAGCGGGCTACAATGAGCAGTTCTTC. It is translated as CSVEVAGYNEQFF.

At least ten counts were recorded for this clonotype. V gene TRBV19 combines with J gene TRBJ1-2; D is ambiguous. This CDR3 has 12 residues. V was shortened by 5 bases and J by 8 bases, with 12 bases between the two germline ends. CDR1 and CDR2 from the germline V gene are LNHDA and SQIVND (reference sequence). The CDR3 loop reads CASSPRRSGYTF. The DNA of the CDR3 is TGTGCCAGTAGTCCTCGCAGGAGCGGCTACACCTTC.

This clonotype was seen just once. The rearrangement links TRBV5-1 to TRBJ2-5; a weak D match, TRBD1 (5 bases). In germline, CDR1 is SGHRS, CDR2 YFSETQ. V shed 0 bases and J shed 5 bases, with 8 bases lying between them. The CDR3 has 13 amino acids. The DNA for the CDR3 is TGCGCCAGCAGCTTGGGGGGCCGGGAGACCCAGTACTTC. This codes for CASSLGGRETQYF. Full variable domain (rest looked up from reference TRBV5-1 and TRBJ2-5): KAGVTQTPRYLIKTRGQQVTLSCSPISGHRSVSWYQQTPGQGLQFLFEYFSETQRNKGNFPGRFSGRQFSNSRSEMNVSTLELGDSALYLCASSLGGRETQYFGPGTRLLVL.

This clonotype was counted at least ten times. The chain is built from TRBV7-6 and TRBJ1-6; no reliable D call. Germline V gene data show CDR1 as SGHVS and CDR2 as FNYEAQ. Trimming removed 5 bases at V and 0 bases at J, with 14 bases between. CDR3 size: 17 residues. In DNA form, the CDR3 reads TGTGCCAGCAGCCCCTCGAACGGGGTCTCCTATAATTCACCCCTCCACTTT. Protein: CASSPSNGVSYNSPLHF.

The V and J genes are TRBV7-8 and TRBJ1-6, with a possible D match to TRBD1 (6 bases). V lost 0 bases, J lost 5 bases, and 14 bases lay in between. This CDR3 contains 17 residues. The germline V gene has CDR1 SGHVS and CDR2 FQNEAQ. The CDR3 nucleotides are TGTGCCAGCAGCTTAGCGCTAGGACAGACCCATAATTCACCCCTCCACTTT. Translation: CASSLALGQTHNSPLHF.

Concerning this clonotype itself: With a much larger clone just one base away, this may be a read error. In DNA, the CDR3 is TGTGCCAGCAGCCCGACGTCGGGGTCTAATCCACCCCTCCACTTT. It encodes CASSPTSGSNPPLHF. The chain links TRBV7-3 to TRBJ1-6; D remains unclear. The CDR3 loop spans 15 amino acids. Per germline, CDR1 SGHTA and CDR2 FQGTGA.

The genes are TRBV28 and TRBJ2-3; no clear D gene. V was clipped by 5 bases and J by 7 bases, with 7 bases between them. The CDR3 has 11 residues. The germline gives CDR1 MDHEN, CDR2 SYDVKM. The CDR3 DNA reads TGTGCCAGCAGTGGGCCTTATACGCAGTATTTT. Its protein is CASSGPYTQYF.

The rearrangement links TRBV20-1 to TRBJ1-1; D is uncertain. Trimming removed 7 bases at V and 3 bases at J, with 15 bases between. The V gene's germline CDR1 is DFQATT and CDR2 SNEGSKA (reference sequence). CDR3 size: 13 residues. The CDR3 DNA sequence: TGCAGTGGAGGACGGAGAAACGACACTGAAGCTTTCTTT. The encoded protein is CSGGRRNDTEAFF.

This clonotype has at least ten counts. CDR3 protein: CASSSRRRRTDTQYF. The CDR3 DNA reads TGTGCCAGCAGTTCCCGGAGGCGGCGCACAGATACGCAGTATTTT. This rearrangement joins TRBV28 to TRBJ2-3; TRBD2 is a possible D gene (5 bases). Trimming cost V 4 bases and J 1 base, with 12 bases left between them. CDR1 and CDR2 from the germline V gene are MDHEN and SYDVKM. This CDR3 region has 15 residues.

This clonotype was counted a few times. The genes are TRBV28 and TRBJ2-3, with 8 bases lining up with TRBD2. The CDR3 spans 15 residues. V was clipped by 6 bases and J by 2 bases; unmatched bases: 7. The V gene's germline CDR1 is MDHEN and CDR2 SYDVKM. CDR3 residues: CASRTGGLFTDTQYF. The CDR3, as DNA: TGTGCCAGCAGGACGGGAGGGCTATTCACAGATACGCAGTATTTT.